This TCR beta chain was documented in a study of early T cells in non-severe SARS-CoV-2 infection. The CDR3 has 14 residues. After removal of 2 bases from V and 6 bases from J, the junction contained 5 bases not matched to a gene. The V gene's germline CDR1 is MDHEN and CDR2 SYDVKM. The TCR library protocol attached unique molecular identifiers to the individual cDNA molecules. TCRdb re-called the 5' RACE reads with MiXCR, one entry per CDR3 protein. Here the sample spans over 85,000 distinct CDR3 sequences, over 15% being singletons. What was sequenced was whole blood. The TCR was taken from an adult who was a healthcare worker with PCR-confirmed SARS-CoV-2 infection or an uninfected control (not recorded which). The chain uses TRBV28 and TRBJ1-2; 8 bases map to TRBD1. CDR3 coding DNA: TGTGCCAGCAGTTTACTGGACAGGGTGAATGGCTACACCTTC. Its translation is CASSLLDRVNGYTF.